This T cell receptor beta chain was captured by sequencing in a study of technical replicates of blood from several donors. From germline, CDR1 is SGHRS and CDR2 YFSETQ. The CDR3 is 16 residues long. Trimming took 7 bases from V and 4 from J; bases not matched to a gene: 9. Produced via immunoSEQ multiplex PCR; TCRdb's table is partial and in-frame only. The profile covers tens of thousands of clones, with under 99% appearing a single time and over 0.2% taken by the ten largest. The table lists this clone with a count of one. Specimen: T cells isolated from PBMCs. This clonotype originated in a human donor in good health. V usage is TRBV5-1 and J usage is TRBJ2-1, with 12 bases aligning to TRBD2. This CDR3 reads CASGGLGTSGYNEQFF. The CDR3 nucleotides read TGCGCCAGCGGCGGGCTGGGGACTAGCGGGTACAATGAGCAGTTCTTC.